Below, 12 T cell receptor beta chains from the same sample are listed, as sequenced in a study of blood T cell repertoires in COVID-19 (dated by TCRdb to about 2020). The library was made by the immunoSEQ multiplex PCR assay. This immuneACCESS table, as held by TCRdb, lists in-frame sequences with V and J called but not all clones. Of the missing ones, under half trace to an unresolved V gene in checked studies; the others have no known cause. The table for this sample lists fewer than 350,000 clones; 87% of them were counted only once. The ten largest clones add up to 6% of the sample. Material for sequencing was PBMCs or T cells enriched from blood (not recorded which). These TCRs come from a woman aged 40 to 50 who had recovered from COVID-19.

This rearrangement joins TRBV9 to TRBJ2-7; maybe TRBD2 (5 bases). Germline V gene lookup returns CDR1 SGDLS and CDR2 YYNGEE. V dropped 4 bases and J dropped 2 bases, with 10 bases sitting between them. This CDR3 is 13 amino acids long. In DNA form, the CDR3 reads TGTGCCAGCAGCCTCGACGGGACCTACGAGCAGTACTTC. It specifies CASSLDGTYEQYF.

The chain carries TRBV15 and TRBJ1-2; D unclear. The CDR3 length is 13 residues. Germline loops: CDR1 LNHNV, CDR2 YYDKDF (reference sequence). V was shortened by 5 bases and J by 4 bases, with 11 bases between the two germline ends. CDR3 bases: TGTGCCACCAGCGGCCCACATGGCTATGGCTACACCTTC. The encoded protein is CATSGPHGYGYTF.

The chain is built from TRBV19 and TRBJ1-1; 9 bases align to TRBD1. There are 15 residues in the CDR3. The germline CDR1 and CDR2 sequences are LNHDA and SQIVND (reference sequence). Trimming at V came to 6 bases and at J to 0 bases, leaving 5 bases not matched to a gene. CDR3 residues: CASRSGTGMNTEAFF. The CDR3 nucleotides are TGTGCCAGTAGGTCCGGGACAGGGATGAACACTGAAGCTTTCTTT.

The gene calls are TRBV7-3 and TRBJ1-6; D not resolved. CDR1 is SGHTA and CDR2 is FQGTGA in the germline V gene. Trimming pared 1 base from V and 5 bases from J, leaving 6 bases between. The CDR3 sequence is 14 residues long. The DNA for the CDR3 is TGTGCCAGCAGCTTAATGGCTGATAATTCACCCCTCCACTTT. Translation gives CASSLMADNSPLHF. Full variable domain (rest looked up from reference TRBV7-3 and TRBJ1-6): GAGVSQTPSNKVTEKGKYVELRCDPISGHTALYWYRQSLGQGPEFLIYFQGTGAADDSGLPNDRFFAVRPEGSVSTLKIQRTERGDSAVYLCASSLMADNSPLHFGNGTRLTVT.

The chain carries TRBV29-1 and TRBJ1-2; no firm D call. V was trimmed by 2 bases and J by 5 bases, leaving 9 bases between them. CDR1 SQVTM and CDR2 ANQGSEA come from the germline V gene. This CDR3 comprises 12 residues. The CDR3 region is CSVETQVYGYTF. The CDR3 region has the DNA TGCAGCGTTGAAACCCAGGTGTATGGCTACACCTTC.

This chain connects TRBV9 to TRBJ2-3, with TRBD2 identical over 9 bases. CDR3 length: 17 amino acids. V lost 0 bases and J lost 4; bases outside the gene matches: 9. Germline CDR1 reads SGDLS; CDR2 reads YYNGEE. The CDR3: CASSVGISGSMADTQYF. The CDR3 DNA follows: TGTGCCAGCAGCGTAGGTATTAGCGGGAGCATGGCAGATACGCAGTATTTT.

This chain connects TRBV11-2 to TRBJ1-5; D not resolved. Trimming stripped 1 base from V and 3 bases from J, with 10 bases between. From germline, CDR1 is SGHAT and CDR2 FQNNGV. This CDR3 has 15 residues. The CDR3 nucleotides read TGTGCCAGCAGCTTAGCTGGAGGTTTCAATCAGCCCCAGCATTTT. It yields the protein CASSLAGGFNQPQHF.

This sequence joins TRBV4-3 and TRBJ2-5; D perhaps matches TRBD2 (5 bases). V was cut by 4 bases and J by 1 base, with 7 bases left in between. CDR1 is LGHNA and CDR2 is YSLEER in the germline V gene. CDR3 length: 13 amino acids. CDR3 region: CASSRRGQETQYF. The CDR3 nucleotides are TGCGCCAGCAGCCGCCGGGGCCAAGAGACCCAGTACTTC.

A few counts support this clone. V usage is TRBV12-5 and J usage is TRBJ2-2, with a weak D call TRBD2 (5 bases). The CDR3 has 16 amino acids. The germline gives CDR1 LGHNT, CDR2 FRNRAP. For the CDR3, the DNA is TGTGCCCCAGGACCGTCGGGGAACGCGAACACCGGGGAGCTGTTTTTT. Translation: CAPGPSGNANTGELFF.

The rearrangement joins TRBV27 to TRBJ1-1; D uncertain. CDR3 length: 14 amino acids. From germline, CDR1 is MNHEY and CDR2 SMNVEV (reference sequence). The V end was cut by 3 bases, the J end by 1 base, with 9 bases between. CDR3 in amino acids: CASSFGNRNTEAFF. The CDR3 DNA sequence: TGTGCCAGCAGTTTCGGGAACAGGAACACTGAAGCTTTCTTT.

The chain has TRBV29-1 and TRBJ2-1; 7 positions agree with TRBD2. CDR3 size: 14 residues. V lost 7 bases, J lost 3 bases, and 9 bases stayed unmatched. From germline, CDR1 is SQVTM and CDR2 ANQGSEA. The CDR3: CSAGAGSYYNEQFF. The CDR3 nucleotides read TGCAGCGCCGGAGCGGGATCCTACTACAATGAGCAGTTCTTC.

The CDR3 bases are TGCGCCAGCAGTCCCCGGGGTAGGAACACTGAAGCTTTCTTT. As protein: CASSPRGRNTEAFF. V is TRBV23-1 and J is TRBJ1-1; no clear D gene. TRBV23-1 is filed as an ORF, its function uncertain. V was shortened by 4 bases and J by 1 base, with 10 bases between the two germline ends. The CDR3 runs 14 residues.